This TCR beta chain was obtained from a study of blood T cell repertoires in COVID-19. For the study at large: From T cells, B-cell-depleted T cells, or PBMCs came the material, which was cDNA or gDNA.

The CDR3 covers 13 residues. Unmatched junction bases numbered 5, after V lost 6 bases and J lost 4 bases. Germline assignment: CDR1 SNHLY and CDR2 FYNNEI. Profiling relied on immunoSEQ multiplex PCR, and the TCRdb table lists in-frame clones only, not all of them. The data hold about 200,000 clones, with under 90% observed a single time. Sequencing was done on a sample of peripheral blood. V is TRBV2 and J is TRBJ2-5, with TRBD2 identical over 7 bases. The receptor was isolated from a man between 60 and 70 years old who had recovered from COVID-19. The chain's CDR3 is CASRRWGGETQYF. In nucleotides, the CDR3 is TGTGCCAGCAGACGCTGGGGGGGAGAGACCCAGTACTTC. Using reference TRBV2 and TRBJ2-5 for the parts outside the CDR3, the full variable domain is EPEVTQTPSHQVTQMGQEVILRCVPISNHLYFYWYRQILGQKVEFLVSFYNNEISEKSEIFDDQFSVERPDGSNFTLKIRSTKLEDSAMYFCASRRWGGETQYFGPGTRLLVL.